This T cell receptor beta chain was sequenced during a study of blood T cell repertoires in COVID-19. For the study at large: The United States, Italy and Spain were the sources of the acute and convalescent COVID-19 samples. Sources were T cells, B-cell-depleted T cells, or PBMCs; the material itself was cDNA or gDNA.

Per the authors' pipeline: How many nucleated cells were present was estimated from reference gene primer amplification. TCRdb keeps only in-frame clones here, not all; method: immunoSEQ multiplex PCR. V, J and clone size derive from that table, while D and trimming were established from the DNA sequence. The profile shows about 250,000 clones, nearly 90% of them singletons. Patients of the Seattle cohort, enrolled during active infection, were followed longitudinally. CDR3 length equals 15 residues. Losses at the gene ends were 0 bases for V and 12 bases for J; bases not matched to a gene: 3. From germline, CDR1 is LNHDA and CDR2 SQIVND (reference sequence).

The sequencing sample was made of peripheral blood. The chain uses TRBV19 and TRBJ1-6, with 12 bases aligning to TRBD1. This receptor was taken from a woman aged 55 to 70 with COVID-19, enrolled during active disease. In DNA, the CDR3 is TGTGCCAGTAGTATAGAGGGACAGGGGGCTAGACCCCTCCACTTT. Translating it yields CASSIEGQGARPLHF.